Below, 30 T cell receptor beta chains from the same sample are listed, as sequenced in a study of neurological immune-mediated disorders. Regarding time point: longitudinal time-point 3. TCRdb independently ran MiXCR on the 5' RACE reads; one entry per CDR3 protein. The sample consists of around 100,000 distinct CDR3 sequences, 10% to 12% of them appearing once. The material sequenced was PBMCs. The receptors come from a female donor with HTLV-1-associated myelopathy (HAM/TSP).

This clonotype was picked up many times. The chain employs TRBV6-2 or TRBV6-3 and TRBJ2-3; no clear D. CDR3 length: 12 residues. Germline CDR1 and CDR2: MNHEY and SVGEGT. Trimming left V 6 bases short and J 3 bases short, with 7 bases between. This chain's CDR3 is CASSSRTDTQYF. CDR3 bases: TGTGCCAGCAGCTCCCGGACAGATACGCAGTATTTT.

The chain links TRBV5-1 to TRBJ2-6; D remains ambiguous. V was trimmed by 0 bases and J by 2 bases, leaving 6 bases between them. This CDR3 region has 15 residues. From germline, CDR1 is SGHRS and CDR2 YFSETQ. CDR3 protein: CASSLALTGANVLTF. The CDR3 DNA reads TGCGCCAGCAGCTTGGCCTTAACTGGGGCCAACGTCCTGACTTTC. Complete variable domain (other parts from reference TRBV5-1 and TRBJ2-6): KAGVTQTPRYLIKTRGQQVTLSCSPISGHRSVSWYQQTPGQGLQFLFEYFSETQRNKGNFPGRFSGRQFSNSRSEMNVSTLELGDSALYLCASSLALTGANVLTFGAGSRLTVL.

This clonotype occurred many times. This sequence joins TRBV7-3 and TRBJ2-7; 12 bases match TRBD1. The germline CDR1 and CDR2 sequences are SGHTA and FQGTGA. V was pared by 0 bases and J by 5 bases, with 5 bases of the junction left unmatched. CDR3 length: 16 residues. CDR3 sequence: CASSLTTGQGANEQYF. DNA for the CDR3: TGTGCCAGCAGCTTAACGACGGGACAGGGGGCTAACGAGCAGTACTTC.

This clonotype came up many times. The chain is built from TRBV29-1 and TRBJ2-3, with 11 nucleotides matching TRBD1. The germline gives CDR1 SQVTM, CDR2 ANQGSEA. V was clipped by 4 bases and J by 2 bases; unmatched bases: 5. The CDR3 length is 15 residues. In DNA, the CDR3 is TGCAGCGTTGCAGGACAGGGGGCCCCCACAGATACGCAGTATTTT. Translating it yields CSVAGQGAPTDTQYF.

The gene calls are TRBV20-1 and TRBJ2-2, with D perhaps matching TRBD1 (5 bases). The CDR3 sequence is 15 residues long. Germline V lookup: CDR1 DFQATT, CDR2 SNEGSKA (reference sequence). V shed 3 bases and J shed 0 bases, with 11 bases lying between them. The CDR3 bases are TGCAGTGCTAGTCGTCAGGGAACGAACACCGGGGAGCTGTTTTTT. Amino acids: CSASRQGTNTGELFF.

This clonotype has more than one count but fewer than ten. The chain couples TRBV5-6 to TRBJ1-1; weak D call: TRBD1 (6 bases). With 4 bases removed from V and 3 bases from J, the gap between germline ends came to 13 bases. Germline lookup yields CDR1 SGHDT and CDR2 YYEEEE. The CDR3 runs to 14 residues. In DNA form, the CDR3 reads TGTGCCAGCAGCCGGCAAAACAGGGACACTGAAGCTTTCTTT. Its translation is CASSRQNRDTEAFF.

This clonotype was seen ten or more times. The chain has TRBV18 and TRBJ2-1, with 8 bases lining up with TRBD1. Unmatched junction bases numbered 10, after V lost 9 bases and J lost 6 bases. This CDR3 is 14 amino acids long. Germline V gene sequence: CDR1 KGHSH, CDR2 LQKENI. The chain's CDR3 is CASSSGTGGNEQFF. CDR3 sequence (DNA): TGTGCCAGTTCATCAGGTACAGGGGGCAATGAGCAGTTCTTC.

The CDR3: CASSFDGTGWGQYF. DNA for the CDR3: TGTGCCAGCAGCTTCGACGGGACGGGTTGGGGGCAGTACTTC. V and J are TRBV11-2 and TRBJ2-7; D assignment may be TRBD1 or TRBD2 (5 bases each). Trimming pared 3 bases from V and 9 bases from J, leaving 18 bases between. This CDR3 region has 14 residues. The V gene's germline CDR1 is SGHAT and CDR2 FQNNGV.

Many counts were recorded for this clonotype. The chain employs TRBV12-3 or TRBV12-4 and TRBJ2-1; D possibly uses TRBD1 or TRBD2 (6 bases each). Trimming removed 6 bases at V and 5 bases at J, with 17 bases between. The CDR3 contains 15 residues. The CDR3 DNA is TGTGCCAGCAGATCTACCAGGGGACTTAACAATGAGCAGTTCTTC. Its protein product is CASRSTRGLNNEQFF.

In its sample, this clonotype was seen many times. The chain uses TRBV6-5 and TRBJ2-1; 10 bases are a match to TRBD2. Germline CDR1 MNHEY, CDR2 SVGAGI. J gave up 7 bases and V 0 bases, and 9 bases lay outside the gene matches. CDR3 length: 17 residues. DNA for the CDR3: TGTGCCAGCAGTTACTCATATTTAGCGGGGGGTTGGAATGAGCAGTTCTTC. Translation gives CASSYSYLAGGWNEQFF.

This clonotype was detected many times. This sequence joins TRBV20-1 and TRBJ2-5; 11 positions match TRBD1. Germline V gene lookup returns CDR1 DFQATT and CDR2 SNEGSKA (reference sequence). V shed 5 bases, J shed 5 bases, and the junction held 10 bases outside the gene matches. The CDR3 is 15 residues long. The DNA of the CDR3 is TGCAGTGCTCCCCCCCCGGGACAGGGGGGTGAGACCCAGTACTTC. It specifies CSAPPPGQGGETQYF.

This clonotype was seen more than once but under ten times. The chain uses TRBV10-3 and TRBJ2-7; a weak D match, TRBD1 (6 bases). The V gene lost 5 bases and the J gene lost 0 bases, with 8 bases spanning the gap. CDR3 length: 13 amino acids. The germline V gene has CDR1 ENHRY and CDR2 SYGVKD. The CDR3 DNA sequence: TGTGCCATCAGTCGGGACAACTCCTACGAGCAGTACTTC. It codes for CAISRDNSYEQYF.

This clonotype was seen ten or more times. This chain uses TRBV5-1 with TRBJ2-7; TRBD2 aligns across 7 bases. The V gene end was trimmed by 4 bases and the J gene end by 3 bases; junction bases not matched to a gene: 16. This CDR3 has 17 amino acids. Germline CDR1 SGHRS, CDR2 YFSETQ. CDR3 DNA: TGCGCCAGCAGCCTGAAGAATAAAGGGAGGGACGGCTACGAGCAGTACTTC. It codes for CASSLKNKGRDGYEQYF.

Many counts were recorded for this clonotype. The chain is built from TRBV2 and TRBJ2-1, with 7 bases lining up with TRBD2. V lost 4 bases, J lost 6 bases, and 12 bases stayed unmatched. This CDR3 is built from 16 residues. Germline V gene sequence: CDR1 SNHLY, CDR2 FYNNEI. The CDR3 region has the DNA TGTGCCAGCAGTGTGGGAGCGAGCGGGGCGACCAATGAGCAGTTCTTC. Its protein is CASSVGASGATNEQFF. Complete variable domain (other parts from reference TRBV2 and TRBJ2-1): EPEVTQTPSHQVTQMGQEVILRCVPISNHLYFYWYRQILGQKVEFLVSFYNNEISEKSEIFDDQFSVERPDGSNFTLKIRSTKLEDSAMYFCASSVGASGATNEQFFGPGTRLTVL.

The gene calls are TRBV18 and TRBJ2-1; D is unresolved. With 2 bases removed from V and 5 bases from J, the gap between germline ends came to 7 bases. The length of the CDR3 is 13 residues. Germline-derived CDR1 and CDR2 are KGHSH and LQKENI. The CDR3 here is CASSPRPNNEQFF. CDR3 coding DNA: TGTGCCAGCTCACCAAGACCGAACAATGAGCAGTTCTTC. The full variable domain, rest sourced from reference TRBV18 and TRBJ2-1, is NAGVMQNPRHLVRRRGQEARLRCSPMKGHSHVYWYRQLPEEGLKFMVYLQKENIIDESGMPKERFSAEFPKEGPSILRIQQVVRGDSAAYFCASSPRPNNEQFFGPGTRLTVL.

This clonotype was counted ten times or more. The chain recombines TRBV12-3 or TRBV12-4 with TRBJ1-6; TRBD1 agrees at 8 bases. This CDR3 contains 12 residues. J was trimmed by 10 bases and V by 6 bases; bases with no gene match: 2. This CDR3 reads CASSDRGSPLHF. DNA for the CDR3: TGTGCCAGCAGCGACAGGGGCTCACCCCTCCACTTT.

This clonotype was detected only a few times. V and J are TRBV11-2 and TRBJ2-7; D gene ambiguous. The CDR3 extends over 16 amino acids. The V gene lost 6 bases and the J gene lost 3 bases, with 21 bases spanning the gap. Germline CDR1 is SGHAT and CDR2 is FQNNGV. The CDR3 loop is CASRKGPVRPYYEQYF. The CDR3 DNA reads TGTGCCAGCAGGAAAGGTCCGGTCAGACCTTACTACGAGCAGTACTTC.

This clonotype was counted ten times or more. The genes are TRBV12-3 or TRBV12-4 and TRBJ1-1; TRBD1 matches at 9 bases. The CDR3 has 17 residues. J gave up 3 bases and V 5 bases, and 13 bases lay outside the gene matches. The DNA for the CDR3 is TGTGCCAGCAGTCAGACCGGGACAGGGTTGTGGTACACTGAAGCTTTCTTT. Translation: CASSQTGTGLWYTEAFF.

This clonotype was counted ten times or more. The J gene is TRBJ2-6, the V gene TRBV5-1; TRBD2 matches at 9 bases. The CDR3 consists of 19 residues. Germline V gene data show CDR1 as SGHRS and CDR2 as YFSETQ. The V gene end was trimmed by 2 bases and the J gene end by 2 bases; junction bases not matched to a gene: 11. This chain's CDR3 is CASSFAGGGALAGANVLTF. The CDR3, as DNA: TGCGCCAGCAGCTTTGCGGGGGGGGGTGCCCTCGCTGGGGCCAACGTCCTGACTTTC. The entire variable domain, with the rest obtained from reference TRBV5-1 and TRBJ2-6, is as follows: KAGVTQTPRYLIKTRGQQVTLSCSPISGHRSVSWYQQTPGQGLQFLFEYFSETQRNKGNFPGRFSGRQFSNSRSEMNVSTLELGDSALYLCASSFAGGGALAGANVLTFGAGSRLTVL.

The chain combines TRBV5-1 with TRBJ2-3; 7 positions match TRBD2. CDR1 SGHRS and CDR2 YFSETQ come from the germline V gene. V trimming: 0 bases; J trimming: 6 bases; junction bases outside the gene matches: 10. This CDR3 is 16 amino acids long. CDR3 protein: CASSLESGNLGDTQYF. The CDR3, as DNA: TGCGCCAGCAGCTTGGAAAGCGGGAACCTAGGGGATACGCAGTATTTT.

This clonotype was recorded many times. In DNA form, the CDR3 reads TGCGCCAGCAGCTTGGACACGAGAGGCACCTACGAGCAGTACTTC. It codes for CASSLDTRGTYEQYF. The genes are TRBV5-1 and TRBJ2-7, with unresolved D. Germline V CDR1 and CDR2: SGHRS, YFSETQ. The CDR3 covers 15 residues. V lost 0 bases and J 2 bases, leaving 12 bases between the germline ends.

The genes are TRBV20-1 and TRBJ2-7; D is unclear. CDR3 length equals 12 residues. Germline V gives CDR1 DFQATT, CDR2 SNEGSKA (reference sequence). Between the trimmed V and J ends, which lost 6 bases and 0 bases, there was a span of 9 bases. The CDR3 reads CSAGPGSYEQYF. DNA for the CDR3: TGCAGTGCGGGCCCCGGCTCCTACGAGCAGTACTTC.

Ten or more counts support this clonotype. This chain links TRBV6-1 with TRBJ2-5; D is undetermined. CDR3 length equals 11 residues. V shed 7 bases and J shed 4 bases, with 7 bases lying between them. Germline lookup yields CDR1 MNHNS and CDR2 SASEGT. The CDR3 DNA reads TGTGCCAGCACCTATCGAGAGACCCAGTACTTC. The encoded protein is CASTYRETQYF.

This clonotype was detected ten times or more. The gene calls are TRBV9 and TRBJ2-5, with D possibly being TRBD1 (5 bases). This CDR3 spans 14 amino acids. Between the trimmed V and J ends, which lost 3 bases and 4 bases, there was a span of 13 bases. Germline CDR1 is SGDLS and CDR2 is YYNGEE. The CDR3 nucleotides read TGTGCCAGCAGCGGGGCGGAAGGGGTAGAGACCCAGTACTTC. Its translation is CASSGAEGVETQYF.

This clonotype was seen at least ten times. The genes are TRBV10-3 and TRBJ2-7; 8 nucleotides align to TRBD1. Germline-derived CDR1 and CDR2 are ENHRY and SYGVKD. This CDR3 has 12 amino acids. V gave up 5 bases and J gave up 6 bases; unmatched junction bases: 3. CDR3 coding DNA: TGTGCCATCAGTCCCGACAGGGGCGAGCAGTACTTC. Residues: CAISPDRGEQYF.

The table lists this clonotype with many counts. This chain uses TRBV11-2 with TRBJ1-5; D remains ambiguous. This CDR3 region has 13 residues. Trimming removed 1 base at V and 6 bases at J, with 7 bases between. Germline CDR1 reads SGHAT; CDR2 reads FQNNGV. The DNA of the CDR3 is TGTGCCAGCAGCTTAGTGGTCGGTCAGCCCCAGCATTTT. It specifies CASSLVVGQPQHF.

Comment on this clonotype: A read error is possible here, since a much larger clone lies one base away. The CDR3 spells CASSPPSLETQYF. CDR3 in DNA: TGTGCCAGCTCACCACCGAGTTTAGAGACCCAGTACTTC. The chain employs TRBV18 and TRBJ2-5; D unclear. The CDR3 has 13 amino acids. The germline V gene has CDR1 KGHSH and CDR2 LQKENI. The V and J ends lost 0 bases and 4 bases respectively, with 6 bases between them.

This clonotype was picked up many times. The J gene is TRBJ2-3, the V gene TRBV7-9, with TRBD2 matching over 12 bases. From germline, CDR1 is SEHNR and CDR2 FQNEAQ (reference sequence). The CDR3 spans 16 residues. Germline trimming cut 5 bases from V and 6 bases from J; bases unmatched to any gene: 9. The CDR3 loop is CASSITSGGPSDTQYF. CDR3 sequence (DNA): TGTGCCAGCAGCATCACTAGCGGGGGGCCTTCCGATACGCAGTATTTT.

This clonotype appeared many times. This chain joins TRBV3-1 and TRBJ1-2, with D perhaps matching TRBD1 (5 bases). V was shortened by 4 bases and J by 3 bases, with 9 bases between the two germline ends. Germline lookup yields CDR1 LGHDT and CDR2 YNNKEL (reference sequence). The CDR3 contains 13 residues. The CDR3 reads CASSRIGDYGYTF. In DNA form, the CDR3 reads TGTGCCAGCAGCCGGATAGGGGACTATGGCTACACCTTC.

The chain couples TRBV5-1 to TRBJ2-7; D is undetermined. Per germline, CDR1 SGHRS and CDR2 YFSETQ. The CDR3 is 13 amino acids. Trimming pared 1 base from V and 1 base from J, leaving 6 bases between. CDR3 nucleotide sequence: TGCGCCAGCAGCTTGTCTATGTCCTACGAGCAGTACTTC. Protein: CASSLSMSYEQYF.